This T cell receptor (beta chain) was found in a study of blood T cell repertoires in COVID-19. About the research overall: The study drew acute and convalescent COVID-19 samples from the United States, Italy and Spain. Sources were T cells, B-cell-depleted T cells, or PBMCs; the material itself was cDNA or gDNA.

In the original analysis: Nucleated cell number was recorded as an estimate derived from reference gene primer amplification. Profiled with immunoSEQ multiplex PCR; TCRdb holds only in-frame clones, not every one. V and J calls and clone size are as listed in that table; D and trimming were resolved from the DNA. The sample holds 100,000 to 150,000 clones; approximately 90% are singletons and the top ten take 1.5%. The CDR3 is 12 residues long. CDR1 is MNHEY and CDR2 is SVGAGI in the germline V gene. V dropped 6 bases and J dropped 5 bases, with 8 bases sitting between them. This rearrangement joins TRBV6-5 to TRBJ2-1; no firm D call. The TCR comes from a human donor in a cohort sampled during active COVID-19. The specimen was peripheral blood. CDR3 coding DNA: TGTGCCAGCAGGAGCGCCAACAATGAGCAGTTCTTC. Its protein product is CASRSANNEQFF.